This T cell receptor (beta chain) was obtained from a study of Ad26.COV2.S vaccination and SARS-CoV-2 variants listed by TCRdb under 2021. About the full investigation: Vaccine-arm donors were drawn from COV1001, a multicentre, randomized, double-blind, placebo-controlled phase I-IIa trial of Ad26.COV2.S in healthy adults. Investigators did not know the trial group allocation while performing experiments and assessing outcomes. A total of approximately 32 samples were included in the TCR-sequenced set, comprising around 19 Ad26.COV2.S vaccine recipients, 5 placebo recipients and 8 SARS-CoV-2 convalescent individuals. Participants in the trial were split at random into five groups of five each, receiving low-dose or high-dose Ad26.COV2.S once or twice, or else placebo on both occasions. TCRbeta repertoire sequencing was used to assess the specificity and breadth of SARS-CoV-2-reactive T cell receptors after Ad26.COV2.S vaccination. Ad26.COV2.S was administered intramuscularly at a dose of 5x10^10 or 1x10^11 viral particles, either as one shot or as two shots given 56 days apart. Broader findings and caveats from the paper: Comparable non-spike TCR breadth was observed between vaccine and placebo recipients, consistent with only spike being contained in the vaccine. Ad26.COV2.S recipients had higher spike-specific TCR breadth than placebo recipients (P = 0.0014). It was noted by the authors that total T cell responses may have been underestimated by the TCR breadth and depth analyses. Substantial breadth of spike-specific CD8+ and CD4+ T cell responses was reported after vaccination. The study was not powered for comparison of responses between vaccine doses or regimens.

Notes on this clone: This receptor's antigen is unknown. No base quality values were provided; no much bigger clone lies one nucleotide off.

The immunoSEQ Assay was the method used to sequence TCRbeta CDR3 regions. After extraction, genomic DNA underwent amplification by bias-controlled multiplex PCR, followed by high-throughput sequencing. On the authors' methods: Collapsing and filtering of sequences were performed to quantify the absolute abundance of each unique TCRbeta CDR3 region. T cell fraction was estimated by normalizing TCRbeta template counts to usable DNA, which was measured by amplifying reference genes present in all nucleated cells. Repertoire TCRs were annotated as SARS-CoV-2-specific by exact matching of V gene, CDR3 amino acid sequence and J gene to a known reactive TCR set. The reference SARS-CoV-2 TCR set was derived from MIRA and filtered for enrichment in COVID-19-positive ImmuneCODE repertoires, a step that removed public or cross-reactive TCRs. Using the MIRA antigens, annotated TCRs were further analysed by specific ORF or by position within an ORF. Depth was the summed frequency of annotated unique rearrangements, while breadth was defined as annotated unique rearrangements over total unique productive rearrangements. Group comparisons of TCR breadth used two-sided Wilcoxon rank-sum tests. This immuneACCESS table, as held by TCRdb, lists in-frame sequences with V and J called but not all clones. Of the missing ones, under half trace to an unresolved V gene in checked studies; the others have no known cause. Clone size and V and J calls were adopted from that table, with D and trimming inferred from the DNA. A total of 500,000 or so clones appear in this sample, approximately 88% of them only once. Around 13% of the sample is held by the ten biggest clonotypes.

Explained via the paper, the treatment or condition label denotes: some 20 received Ad26.COV2.S at low or high dose, single or two shots; 5 received placebo; per-sample allocation not given. Repertoires of vaccine and placebo recipients were sequenced from samples collected on day 63 after the first injection. In Cohort 1b, around 25 adults aged 18-55 years were enrolled at a single site in Boston, USA, between 29 July and 7 August 2020. As a vaccine, Ad26.COV2.S was a replication-incompetent adenovirus type 26 vector that expressed a prefusion-stabilized SARS-CoV-2 spike protein derived from the original Wuhan strain. CDR1 and CDR2, per the germline V gene (reference sequence), are LGHDT and YNNKEL. From its cysteine to its phenylalanine, the CDR3 spans 20 amino acids. CDR3 DNA is the only sequence kept; it has 60 bases, read in frame from the first base. V is trimmed back by 4 bases and J by 10 bases, and the junction contains 31 bases that no gene match accounts for.

The receptor comes from a person aged 18-60 years who received the Ad26.COV2.S COVID-19 vaccine or a placebo. The chain couples TRBV3-1 (or the pseudogene TRBV3-2) to TRBJ2-7; 7 central nucleotides agree with TRBD2. Sample: peripheral blood, taken in a trial of Ad26.COV2.S vaccine versus placebo. The DNA reads TGTGCCAGCAGCCGGAACCGGGGGTGGGTGGTAGCGGGCTATCTTACGGCTCAGTACTTC. Translated, this is CASSRNRGWVVAGYLTAQYF.